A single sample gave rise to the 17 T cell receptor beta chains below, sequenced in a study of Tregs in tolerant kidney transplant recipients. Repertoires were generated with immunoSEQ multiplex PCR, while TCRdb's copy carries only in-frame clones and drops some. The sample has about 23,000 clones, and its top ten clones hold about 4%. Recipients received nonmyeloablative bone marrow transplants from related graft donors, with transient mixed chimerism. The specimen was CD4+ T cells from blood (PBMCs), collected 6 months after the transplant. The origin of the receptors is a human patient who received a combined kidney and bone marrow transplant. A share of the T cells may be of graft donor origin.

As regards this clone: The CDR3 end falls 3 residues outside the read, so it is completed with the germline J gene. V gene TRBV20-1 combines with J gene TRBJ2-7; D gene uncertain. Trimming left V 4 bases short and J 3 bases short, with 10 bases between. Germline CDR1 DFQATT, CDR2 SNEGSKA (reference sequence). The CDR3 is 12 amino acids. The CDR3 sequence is CSANRVIYEQYF. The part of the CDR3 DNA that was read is TGCAGTGCTAACCGGGTTATCTACGAG.

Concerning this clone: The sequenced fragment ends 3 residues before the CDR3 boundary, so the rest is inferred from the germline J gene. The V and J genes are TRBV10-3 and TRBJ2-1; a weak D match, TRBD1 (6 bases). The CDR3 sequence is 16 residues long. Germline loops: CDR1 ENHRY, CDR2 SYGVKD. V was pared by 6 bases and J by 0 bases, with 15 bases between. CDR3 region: CAISPGQTSSYNEQFF. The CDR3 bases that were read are TGTGCCATCAGCCCCGGACAGACGAGCTCCTACAATGAG.

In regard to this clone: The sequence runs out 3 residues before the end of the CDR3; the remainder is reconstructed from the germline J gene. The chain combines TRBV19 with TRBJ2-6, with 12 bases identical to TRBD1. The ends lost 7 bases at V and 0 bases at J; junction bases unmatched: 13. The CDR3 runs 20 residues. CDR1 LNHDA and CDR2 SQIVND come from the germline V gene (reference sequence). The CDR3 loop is CASTSPRDRGRGSGANVLTF. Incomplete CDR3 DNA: TGTGCCAGTACCTCCCCCCGGGACAGGGGGCGCGGCTCTGGGGCCAACGTC.

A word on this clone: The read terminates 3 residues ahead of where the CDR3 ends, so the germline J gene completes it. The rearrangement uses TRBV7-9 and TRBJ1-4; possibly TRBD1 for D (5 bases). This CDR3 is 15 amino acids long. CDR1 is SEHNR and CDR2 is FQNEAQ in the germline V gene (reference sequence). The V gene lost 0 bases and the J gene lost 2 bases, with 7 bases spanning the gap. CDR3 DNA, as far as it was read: TGTGCCAGCAGCTTAGCGGGGGGGACTAATGAAAAA. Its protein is CASSLAGGTNEK. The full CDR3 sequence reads CASSLAGGTNEKLFF.

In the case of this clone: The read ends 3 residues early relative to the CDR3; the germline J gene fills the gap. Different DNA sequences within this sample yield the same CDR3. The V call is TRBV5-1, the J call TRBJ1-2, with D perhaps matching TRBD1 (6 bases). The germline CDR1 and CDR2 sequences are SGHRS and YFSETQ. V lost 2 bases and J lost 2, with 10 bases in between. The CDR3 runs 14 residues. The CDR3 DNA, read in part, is TGCGCCAGCAGCTTAGGGGGAAGAAACTATGGC. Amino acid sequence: CASSLGGRNYG. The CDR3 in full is CASSLGGRNYGYTF.

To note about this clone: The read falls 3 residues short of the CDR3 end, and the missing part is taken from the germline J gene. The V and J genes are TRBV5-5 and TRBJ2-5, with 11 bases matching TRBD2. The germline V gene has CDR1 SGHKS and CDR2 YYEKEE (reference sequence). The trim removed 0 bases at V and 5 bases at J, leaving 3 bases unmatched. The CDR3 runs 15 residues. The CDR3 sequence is CASSLGSGGEETQYF. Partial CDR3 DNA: TGTGCCAGCAGCTTGGGTAGCGGGGGGGAGGAGACC.

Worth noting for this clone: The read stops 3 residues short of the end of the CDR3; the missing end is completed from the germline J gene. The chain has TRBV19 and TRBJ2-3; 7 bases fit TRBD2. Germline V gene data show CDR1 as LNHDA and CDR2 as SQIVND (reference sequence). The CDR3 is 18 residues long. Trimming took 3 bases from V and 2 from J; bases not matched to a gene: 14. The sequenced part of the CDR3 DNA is TGTGCCAGTAGTATTAACACCCTCGGACTAGTTCTCACAGATACG. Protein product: CASSINTLGLVLTDT. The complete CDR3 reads CASSINTLGLVLTDTQYF. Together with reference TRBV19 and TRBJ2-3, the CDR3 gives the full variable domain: DGGITQSPKYLFRKEGQNVTLSCEQNLNHDAMYWYRQDPGQGLRLIYYSQIVNDFQKGDIAEGYSVSREKKESFPLTVTSAQKNPTAFYLCASSINTLGLVLTDTQYFGPGTRLTVL.

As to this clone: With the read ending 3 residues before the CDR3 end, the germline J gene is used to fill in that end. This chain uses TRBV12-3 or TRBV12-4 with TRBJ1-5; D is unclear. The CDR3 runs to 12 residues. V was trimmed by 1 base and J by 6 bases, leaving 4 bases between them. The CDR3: CASSLGGQPQHF. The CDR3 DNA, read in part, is TGTGCCAGCAGTTTAGGCGGTCAGCCC.

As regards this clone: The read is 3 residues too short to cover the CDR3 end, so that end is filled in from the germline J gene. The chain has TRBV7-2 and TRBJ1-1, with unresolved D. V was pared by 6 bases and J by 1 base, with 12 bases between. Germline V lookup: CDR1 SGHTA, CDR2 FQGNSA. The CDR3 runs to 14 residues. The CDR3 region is CASSQRVPNTEAFF. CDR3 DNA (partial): TGTGCCAGCAGTCAGAGAGTACCGAACACTGAA.

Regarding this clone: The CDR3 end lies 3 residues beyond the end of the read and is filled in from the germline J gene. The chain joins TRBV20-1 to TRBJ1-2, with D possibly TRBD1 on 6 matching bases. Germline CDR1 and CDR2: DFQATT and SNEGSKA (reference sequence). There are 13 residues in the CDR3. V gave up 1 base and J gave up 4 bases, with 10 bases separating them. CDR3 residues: CSARGGGPYGYTF. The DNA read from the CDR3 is TGCAGTGCTAGAGGCGGGGGCCCCTATGGC.

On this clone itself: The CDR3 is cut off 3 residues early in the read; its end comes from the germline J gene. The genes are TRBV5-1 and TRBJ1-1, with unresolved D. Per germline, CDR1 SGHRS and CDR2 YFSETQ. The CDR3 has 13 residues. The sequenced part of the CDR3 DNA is TGCGCCAGCAGCTTGGGCACCGGGTTCGAA. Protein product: CASSLGTGFE. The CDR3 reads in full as CASSLGTGFEAFF.

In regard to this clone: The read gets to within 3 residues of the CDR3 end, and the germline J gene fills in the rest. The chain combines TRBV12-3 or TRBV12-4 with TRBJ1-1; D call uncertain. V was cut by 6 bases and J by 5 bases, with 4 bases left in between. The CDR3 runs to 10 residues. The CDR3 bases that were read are TGTGCCAGCAGGAGGACTGAA. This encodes CASRRTE. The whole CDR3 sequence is CASRRTEAFF.

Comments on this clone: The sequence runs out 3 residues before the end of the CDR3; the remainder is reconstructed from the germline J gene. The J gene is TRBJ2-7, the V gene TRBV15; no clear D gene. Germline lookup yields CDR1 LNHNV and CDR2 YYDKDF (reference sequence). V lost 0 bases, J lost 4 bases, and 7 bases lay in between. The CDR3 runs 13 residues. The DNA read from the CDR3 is TGTGCCACCAGCAGAGATTCGGGTTACGAG. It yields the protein CATSRDSGYE. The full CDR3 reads CATSRDSGYEQYF.

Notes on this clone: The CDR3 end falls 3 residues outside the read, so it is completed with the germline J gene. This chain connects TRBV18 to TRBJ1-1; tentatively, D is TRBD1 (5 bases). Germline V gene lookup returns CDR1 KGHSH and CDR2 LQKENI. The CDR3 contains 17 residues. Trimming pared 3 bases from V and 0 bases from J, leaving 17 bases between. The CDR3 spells CASSPGLSKAMNTEAFF. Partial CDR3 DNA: TGTGCCAGCTCACCGGGGCTGTCCAAGGCAATGAACACTGAA.

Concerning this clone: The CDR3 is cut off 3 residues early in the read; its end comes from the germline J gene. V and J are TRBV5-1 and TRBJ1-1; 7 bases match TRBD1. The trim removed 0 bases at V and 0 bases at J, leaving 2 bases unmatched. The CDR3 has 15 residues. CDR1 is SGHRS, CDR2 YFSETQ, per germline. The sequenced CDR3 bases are TGCGCCAGCAGCTTGGACAGGGGATTGAACACTGAA. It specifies CASSLDRGLNTE. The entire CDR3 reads CASSLDRGLNTEAFF. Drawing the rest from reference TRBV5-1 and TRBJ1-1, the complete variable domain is KAGVTQTPRYLIKTRGQQVTLSCSPISGHRSVSWYQQTPGQGLQFLFEYFSETQRNKGNFPGRFSGRQFSNSRSEMNVSTLELGDSALYLCASSLDRGLNTEAFFGQGTRLTVV.

CDR3 residues: CASSLAMETQYF. Partial CDR3 DNA: TGCGCCAGCAGCTTGGCCATGGAGACC. The chain recombines TRBV5-1 with TRBJ2-5; D remains ambiguous. The read terminates 3 residues before the CDR3 end, so the remaining end is supplied by the germline J gene. Per the germline V gene, CDR1 is SGHRS and CDR2 is YFSETQ. The CDR3 consists of 12 residues. Trimming took off 0 bases at V and 5 bases at J, with 5 bases between the two ends.

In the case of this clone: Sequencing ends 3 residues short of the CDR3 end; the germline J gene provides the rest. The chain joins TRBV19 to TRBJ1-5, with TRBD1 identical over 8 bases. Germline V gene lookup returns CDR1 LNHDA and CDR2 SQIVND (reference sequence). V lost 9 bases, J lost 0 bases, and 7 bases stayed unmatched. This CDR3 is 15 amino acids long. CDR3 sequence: CASQGAGNSNQPQHF. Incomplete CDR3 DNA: TGTGCCAGCCAGGGGGCGGGGAATAGCAATCAGCCC.